These T cell receptor beta chains were read from a single sample in a study of T cell repertoires in cytomegalovirus infection. TCRdb reprocessed the reads via MiXCR and lists one record per CDR3 protein. The repertoire holds 200,000 to 300,000 distinct CDR3 sequences, roughly an eighth seen once, with around 8.8% in the top ten. Sequenced: PBMCs. These receptors originate from a human donor in good health (CMV status not recorded). Some clones in this sample may be carry-over from other donors' samples. Both conserved end residues are part of each CDR3. A D gene is named only where the DNA matches it firmly. Rows give clone size only sometimes, using once, few, many, or a class for an expanded clone.

J	size	D	V	CDR3	DNA
TRBJ2-1	.	.	TRBV13	CASSLTPTRIYNEQFF	TGTGCCAGCAGCTTGACCCCGACTAGAATATACAATGAGCAGTTCTTC
TRBJ2-5	many	.	TRBV20-1	CSARVAGETQYF	TGCAGTGCTAGGGTTGCGGGGGAGACCCAGTACTTC
TRBJ2-4	.	.	TRBV6-5	CASSYSSGDDAKNIQYF	TGTGCCAGCAGTTACTCGTCGGGGGACGACGCCAAAAACATTCAGTACTTC
TRBJ1-2	.	.	TRBV10-3	CAISEQGSYGYTF	TGTGCCATCAGTGAGCAGGGATCCTATGGCTACACCTTC
TRBJ2-3	many	.	TRBV7-9	CASSLRPSESTDTQYF	TGTGCCAGCAGCTTAAGGCCTAGCGAATCTACAGATACGCAGTATTTT
TRBJ2-6	.	TRBD1	TRBV28	CASSFGQAGANVLTF	TGTGCCAGCAGTTTCGGACAGGCGGGGGCCAACGTCCTGACTTTC
TRBJ2-1	.	TRBD2	TRBV2	CATQSTSGESSYNEQFF	TGTGCCACCCAGAGCACTAGCGGGGAGAGCTCCTACAATGAGCAGTTCTTC
TRBJ2-6	many	TRBD1	TRBV12-3/TRBV12-4	CASSLGTGLSGANVLTF	TGTGCCAGCAGTTTGGGGACAGGCCTCTCTGGGGCCAACGTCCTGACTTTC
TRBJ2-3	few	.	TRBV6-2/TRBV6-3	CASSYLISTDTQYF	TGTGCCAGCAGTTACTTGATTAGCACAGATACGCAGTATTTT
TRBJ1-1	few	TRBD1	TRBV19	CASRCDFRRDRSMNTEAFF	TGTGCCAGTCGATGCGACTTCCGCCGGGACAGGAGTATGAACACTGAAGCTTTCTTT
TRBJ2-2	many	.	TRBV7-2	CASSSALALNTGELFF	TGTGCCAGCAGCTCAGCCCTAGCACTCAACACCGGGGAGCTGTTTTTT
TRBJ2-5	many	TRBD1	TRBV7-7	CASSFPTGVETQYF	TGTGCTAGCAGCTTTCCGACAGGGGTAGAGACCCAGTACTTC
TRBJ2-1	many	.	TRBV20-1	CSARDYRRSSYNEQFF	TGCAGTGCTAGAGATTACCGGAGGAGCTCCTACAATGAGCAGTTCTTC
TRBJ1-5	many	.	TRBV19	CASSIRGSGNQPQHF	TGTGCCAGTAGTATACGGGGGAGCGGCAATCAGCCCCAGCATTTT
TRBJ1-4	few	.	TRBV20-1	CSATPGAGSNEKLFF	TGCAGTGCTACCCCAGGGGCAGGGTCTAATGAAAAACTGTTTTTT
TRBJ2-7	many	TRBD2	TRBV6-2/TRBV6-3	CASRGLAGAFEQYF	TGTGCCAGCAGGGGACTAGCGGGAGCTTTCGAGCAGTACTTC
TRBJ2-7	many	.	TRBV5-6	CASRLGGRNYEQYF	TGTGCCAGCAGGTTGGGGGGTCGCAACTACGAGCAGTACTTC
TRBJ2-5	many	.	TRBV7-2	CASSSGQPTLQETQYF	TGTGCCAGCAGTAGTGGCCAGCCTACCCTCCAAGAGACCCAGTACTTC
TRBJ1-4	many	.	TRBV6-1	CASSGWEGFPAVIF	TGTGCCAGCAGTGGCTGGGAGGGGTTCCCCGCTGTAATTTTT
TRBJ1-2	many	.	TRBV7-2	CASSDRRTAYGYTF	TGTGCCAGCAGCGACCGCCGGACGGCCTATGGCTACACCTTC
TRBJ1-3	many	.	TRBV7-6	CASSQITGHSYSGNTIYF	TGTGCCAGCAGCCAAATCACGGGGCATTCCTACTCTGGAAACACCATATATTTT
TRBJ1-1	many	TRBD1	TRBV7-2	CASRRQGEVVTEAFF	TGTGCCAGCAGACGACAGGGTGAGGTCGTCACTGAAGCTTTCTTT
TRBJ2-3	many	.	TRBV15	CATSGSTDTQYF	TGTGCCACCAGCGGGAGTACAGATACGCAGTATTTT
TRBJ2-7	many	.	TRBV7-2	CASSLVGTESYEQYF	TGTGCCAGCAGCTTAGTGGGGACGGAGAGCTACGAGCAGTACTTC
TRBJ1-1	.	.	TRBV20-1	CSASWLSRTEAFF	TGCAGTGCTAGCTGGCTTTCGAGGACTGAAGCTTTCTTT
TRBJ2-6	.	TRBD2	TRBV27	CASSRDSGGSGANVLTF	TGTGCCAGCAGTCGGGACTCGGGAGGATCTGGGGCCAACGTCCTGACTTTC
TRBJ2-5	.	TRBD1	TRBV20-1	CSAGTGAQETQYF	TGCAGTGCTGGGACAGGGGCCCAAGAGACCCAGTACTTC
TRBJ2-3	.	.	TRBV29-1	CSSRDSTDTQYF	TGCAGCTCCCGGGACAGCACAGATACGCAGTATTTT
TRBJ2-1	few	.	TRBV7-9	CASSLGLSGTVTIEQFF	TGTGCCAGCAGCCTGGGACTATCCGGGACAGTTACAATAGAGCAGTTCTTC
TRBJ2-4	many	TRBD1	TRBV28	CASSLYKGARNIQYF	TGTGCCAGCAGTTTATACAAGGGGGCGCGGAACATTCAGTACTTC
TRBJ2-7	few	.	TRBV29-1	CSVRGGQHLEQYF	TGCAGCGTGAGGGGCGGACAACATCTCGAGCAGTACTTC
TRBJ2-1	.	.	TRBV19	CASSGPRVSYNEQFF	TGTGCCAGTAGCGGACCTAGGGTCTCCTACAATGAGCAGTTCTTC
TRBJ1-5	few	.	TRBV4-3	CASSQEQGNQPQHF	TGCGCCAGCAGCCAAGAGCAGGGAAATCAGCCCCAGCATTTT
TRBJ1-2	many	TRBD1	TRBV7-9	CASSLTQGEYGYTF	TGTGCCAGCAGCTTAACGCAGGGGGAATATGGCTACACCTTC
TRBJ2-1	many	TRBD1	TRBV19	CASSIASGTGGEQFF	TGTGCCAGTAGTATAGCTTCAGGGACAGGCGGTGAGCAGTTCTTC
TRBJ2-1	many	.	TRBV10-3	CAISEKSPNEQFF	TGTGCCATCAGTGAGAAAAGTCCCAATGAGCAGTTCTTC
TRBJ2-3	many	TRBD1	TRBV6-5	CASSYSDRNIPDTQYF	TGTGCCAGCAGTTACTCGGACAGGAATATTCCAGATACGCAGTATTTT
TRBJ2-7	many	TRBD2	TRBV6-2/TRBV6-3	CASRSGGSSYEQYF	TGTGCCAGCAGAAGCGGGGGGAGCTCCTACGAGCAGTACTTC
TRBJ1-1	.	.	TRBV29-1	CSVTGRLSNTEAFF	TGCAGCGTCACAGGCAGACTATCTAACACTGAAGCTTTCTTT
TRBJ1-2	few	TRBD1	TRBV12-3/TRBV12-4	CASRTGVLFGYTF	TGTGCCAGCAGGACAGGGGTGCTATTTGGCTACACCTTC
TRBJ2-4	.	.	TRBV29-1	CSVDVGAKNIQYF	TGCAGCGTTGATGTGGGAGCCAAAAACATTCAGTACTTC
TRBJ1-2	many	TRBD1	TRBV7-8	CASSGGQYGYTF	TGTGCCAGCAGCGGGGGACAGTATGGCTACACCTTC
TRBJ2-4	many	.	TRBV12-3/TRBV12-4	CASSSGGRGKNIQYF	TGTGCCAGCAGTTCTGGGGGCAGGGGCAAAAACATTCAGTACTTC
TRBJ2-7	few	.	TRBV29-1	CSVAPLDGYEQYF	TGCAGCGTTGCTCCCCTGGACGGCTACGAGCAGTACTTC
TRBJ1-2	many	TRBD1	TRBV5-4	CASSTRQGPYGYTF	TGTGCCAGCAGCACCCGACAGGGACCCTATGGCTACACCTTC
TRBJ1-2	few	.	TRBV19	CASSIILAGSLNGYTF	TGTGCCAGTAGTATTATTTTGGCAGGATCATTGAATGGCTACACCTTC
TRBJ2-7	many	.	TRBV7-7	CASSLDPGAEQYF	TGTGCCAGCAGCTTAGATCCGGGAGCCGAGCAGTACTTC
TRBJ2-1	few	TRBD2	TRBV27	CASSRTSGGPFDEQFF	TGTGCCAGCAGTCGGACTAGCGGGGGACCTTTCGATGAGCAGTTCTTC
TRBJ1-2	.	.	TRBV29-1	CSARGTIYGYTF	TGCAGCGCTAGAGGGACCATCTATGGCTACACCTTC
TRBJ1-2	few	.	TRBV25-1	CASSESVNSFYGYTF	TGTGCCAGCAGTGAATCAGTTAACAGCTTCTATGGCTACACCTTC
TRBJ2-2	many	.	TRBV28	CASSLWQGGTGELFF	TGTGCCAGCAGTTTATGGCAGGGGGGTACCGGGGAGCTGTTTTTT
TRBJ1-5	many	.	TRBV28	CASKGYQGIGDQPQHF	TGTGCCAGCAAAGGATACCAGGGGATTGGAGATCAGCCCCAGCATTTT
TRBJ1-5	few	.	TRBV25-1	CASSEGEFGNQPQHF	TGTGCCAGCAGTGAAGGGGAGTTCGGCAATCAGCCCCAGCATTTT
TRBJ2-6	.	.	TRBV10-2	CASSKASGANVLTF	TGCGCCAGCAGTAAAGCTTCTGGGGCCAACGTCCTGACTTTC
TRBJ2-1	many	.	TRBV7-9	CASSFDEQFF	TGTGCCAGCAGCTTCGATGAGCAGTTCTTC
TRBJ1-1	.	TRBD1	TRBV6-2/TRBV6-3	CASSYRGPMNTEAFF	TGTGCCAGCAGTTACAGGGGGCCCATGAACACTGAAGCTTTCTTT
TRBJ2-1	many	.	TRBV7-2	CASSLTLEQFF	TGTGCCAGCAGCTTAACTCTTGAGCAGTTCTTC